Following are 16 T cell receptor beta chains from one sample sequenced in a study of blood T cell repertoires in COVID-19. Only in-frame clones appear in the TCRdb table, and some are missing; sequencing was by immunoSEQ multiplex PCR. The table shows approximately 270,000 clones, with just under 85% occurring only once. The specimen was peripheral blood. The receptors derive from a man older than 75 with acute or convalescent COVID-19.

The V and J genes are TRBV6-2 or TRBV6-3 and TRBJ1-2; D perhaps matches TRBD1 (5 bases). The CDR3 covers 15 residues. Trimming shortened V by 3 bases and J by 3 bases, and 14 bases separated the two germline ends. The V gene's germline CDR1 is MNHEY and CDR2 SVGEGT. CDR3 sequence reads: CASSYPSGRDYGYTF. DNA for the CDR3: TGTGCCAGCAGTTATCCTTCGGGCAGGGACTATGGCTACACCTTC.

The chain links TRBV5-4 to TRBJ1-6; TRBD1 matches 8 bases. Germline-derived CDR1 and CDR2 are SGHNT and YYREEE (reference sequence). Unmatched junction bases numbered 18, after V lost 4 bases and J lost 9 bases. This CDR3 has 18 amino acids. In nucleotides, the CDR3 is TGTGCCAGCAGCCCGCGGGGTTCGGCAGGGGGCGAGAGTTCACCCCTCCACTTT. It specifies CASSPRGSAGGESSPLHF.

This chain uses TRBV24-1 with TRBJ2-2, with 9 bases lining up with TRBD1. CDR3 length: 16 amino acids. CDR1 is KGHDR, CDR2 SFDVKD, per germline. Germline trimming cut 5 bases from V and 5 bases from J; bases unmatched to any gene: 8. The CDR3 DNA reads TGTGCCACCAGTGGGCGGGGACAGGGATTTACCGGGGAGCTGTTTTTT. As protein: CATSGRGQGFTGELFF.

This clone was seen a handful of times. This chain connects TRBV9 to TRBJ2-3, with 7 bases that match TRBD2. The CDR3 sequence is 16 residues long. The trim removed 0 bases at V and 5 bases at J, leaving 9 bases unmatched. CDR1 SGDLS and CDR2 YYNGEE come from the germline V gene. CDR3 loop: CASSVGAGPGGDTQYF. CDR3 nucleotide sequence: TGTGCCAGCAGCGTAGGAGCGGGGCCGGGAGGAGATACGCAGTATTTT.

The chain joins TRBV10-3 to TRBJ2-7; the D gene is possibly TRBD1 (6 bases). V lost 4 bases to trimming and J lost 0 bases, with 10 bases between them. This CDR3 spans 14 amino acids. The germline V gene has CDR1 ENHRY and CDR2 SYGVKD. CDR3 bases: TGTGCCATCAGTGGCCGGGACAACTCCTACGAGCAGTACTTC. Protein product: CAISGRDNSYEQYF.

The chain recombines TRBV6-5 with TRBJ1-1; maybe TRBD1 (6 bases). Germline-derived CDR1 and CDR2 are MNHEY and SVGAGI. This CDR3 has 13 amino acids. Trimming shortened V by 7 bases and J by 3 bases, and 12 bases separated the two germline ends. The CDR3 loop is CASITTGYTEAFF. The CDR3 nucleotides read TGTGCCAGCATAACTACAGGGTACACTGAAGCTTTCTTT.

This clone has just a few counts. The gene calls are TRBV3-1 (or the pseudogene TRBV3-2) and TRBJ2-7, with TRBD2 as a possible D gene (5 bases). Germline values: CDR1 LGHDT, CDR2 YNNKEL (reference sequence). V lost 7 bases and J lost 0, with 10 bases in between. The CDR3 is 13 amino acids. Here the CDR3 reads CASKEAASYEQYF. The DNA for the CDR3 is TGTGCCAGCAAGGAAGCGGCCTCCTACGAGCAGTACTTC.

The chain couples TRBV5-4 to TRBJ1-2; a weak D match, TRBD1 (6 bases). This CDR3 has 17 amino acids. With 0 bases removed from V and 5 bases from J, the gap between germline ends came to 20 bases. From germline, CDR1 is SGHNT and CDR2 YYREEE (reference sequence). The CDR3 reads CASSLDLLPGAAYGYTF. The CDR3 DNA reads as TGTGCCAGCAGCTTGGACTTGCTTCCAGGGGCGGCATATGGCTACACCTTC.

The J gene is TRBJ1-5, the V gene TRBV6-2 or TRBV6-3; tentatively, D is TRBD1 (5 bases). The germline V gene has CDR1 MNHEY and CDR2 SVGEGT. Trimming left V 0 bases short and J 4 bases short, with 7 bases between. The CDR3 contains 14 residues. CDR3 region: CASSYSQGNQPQHF. The DNA of the CDR3 is TGTGCCAGCAGTTACTCGCAGGGAAATCAGCCCCAGCATTTT.

The chain combines TRBV6-5 with TRBJ1-1; TRBD1 matches at 9 bases. The J segment lost 6 bases and the V segment lost 6 bases, leaving 5 bases of the junction unmatched. The CDR3 length is 13 residues. Germline V gene data show CDR1 as MNHEY and CDR2 as SVGAGI. Written as DNA, the CDR3 is TGTGCCAGCAGCTACGACAGGGGGGCTGAAGCTTTCTTT. It codes for CASSYDRGAEAFF.

This chain links TRBV11-3 with TRBJ2-7, with D perhaps matching TRBD2 (7 bases). Looked up from germline, CDR1 is SGHNT and CDR2 is YENEEA. Trimming cost V 5 bases and J 0 bases, with 14 bases left between them. The CDR3 extends over 15 amino acids. The CDR3 sequence: CASSISGGLSYEQYF. The CDR3 nucleotides are TGTGCCAGCAGCATATCGGGGGGCCTCTCCTACGAGCAGTACTTC.

V is TRBV2 and J is TRBJ2-4; no clear D. This CDR3 has 14 amino acids. V was trimmed by 7 bases and J by 2 bases, leaving 12 bases between them. Germline CDR1 reads SNHLY; CDR2 reads FYNNEI. The CDR3 is CASINSETKNIQYF. CDR3 nucleotides: TGTGCCAGCATCAACAGTGAAACCAAAAACATTCAGTACTTC.

The genes are TRBV2 and TRBJ2-2, with D tentatively TRBD1 (5 bases). V gave up 4 bases and J gave up 6 bases, with 18 bases separating them. Germline V lookup: CDR1 SNHLY, CDR2 FYNNEI. The CDR3 has 16 residues. DNA of the CDR3: TGTGCCAGCAGTGGAAGGGCCATTGGGGCGGCCGGGGAGCTGTTTTTT. Translated: CASSGRAIGAAGELFF.

The chain has TRBV6-2 or TRBV6-3 and TRBJ2-7, with 8 bases matching TRBD2. V gave up 0 bases and J gave up 3 bases; unmatched junction bases: 4. The CDR3 runs to 15 residues. Germline V gene data show CDR1 as MNHEY and CDR2 as SVGEGT. DNA for the CDR3: TGTGCCAGCAGTTACTCATTAGCGGGGATCTACGAGCAGTACTTC. Its translation is CASSYSLAGIYEQYF.

The genes are TRBV5-1 and TRBJ2-3, with TRBD2 identical over 9 bases. In germline, CDR1 is SGHRS, CDR2 YFSETQ. The ends lost 0 bases at V and 0 bases at J; junction bases unmatched: 8. The CDR3 sequence is 18 residues long. The CDR3 DNA sequence: TGCGCCAGCAGCTTGGTTATAGCGGGGGCCCTGAGCACAGATACGCAGTATTTT. This translates into CASSLVIAGALSTDTQYF.

A remark on this clone: A junction boundary mismatches the germline segment, possibly from a read error. This chain links TRBV11-3 with TRBJ1-1, with a weak D call TRBD1 (6 bases). The CDR3 has 13 amino acids. CDR1 and CDR2 from the germline V gene are SGHNT and YENEEA. CDR3 region: CASSQTGNIEAFF. CDR3 DNA: TGTGCCAGCAGCCAAACAGGGAACATTGAAGCTTTCTTT.